This T cell receptor beta chain originates from a study of control samples from healthy donors and cancer patients. From germline, CDR1 is MNHEY and CDR2 SVGEGT. Trimming removed 1 base from V and 8 bases from J, with 12 bases in between. The length of the CDR3 is 14 residues. Generated by immunoSEQ multiplex PCR, the TCRdb table keeps only in-frame clones and is missing some. The data hold 95,000 to 150,000 clones, with 88% observed a single time. The chain combines TRBV6-2 or TRBV6-3 with TRBJ2-1, with D unclear. Sequencing used blood. This receptor was identified in a man between 40 and 49 years old in good health. The CDR3 here is CASSYFLQAHEQFF. CDR3 sequence (DNA): TGTGCCAGCAGTTACTTTCTCCAGGCACATGAGCAGTTCTTC.